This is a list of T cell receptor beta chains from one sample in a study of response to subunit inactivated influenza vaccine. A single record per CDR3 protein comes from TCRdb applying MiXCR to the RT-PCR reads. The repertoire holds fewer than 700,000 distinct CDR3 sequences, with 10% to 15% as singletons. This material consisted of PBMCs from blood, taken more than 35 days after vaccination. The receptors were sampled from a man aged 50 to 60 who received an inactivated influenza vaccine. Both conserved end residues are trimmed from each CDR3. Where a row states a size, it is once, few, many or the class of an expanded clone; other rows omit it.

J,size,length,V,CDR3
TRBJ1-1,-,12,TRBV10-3,AISRLIVNTEAF
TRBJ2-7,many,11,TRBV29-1,SVQARSGYEQY
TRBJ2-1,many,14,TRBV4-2,ASSQELASGYNEQF
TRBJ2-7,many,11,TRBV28,ASSPGATYEQY
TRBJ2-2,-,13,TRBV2,ASSVASGGSGELF
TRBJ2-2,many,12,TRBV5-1,ASRSQGGTGELF
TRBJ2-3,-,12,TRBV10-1,ASSELIVPGTQY
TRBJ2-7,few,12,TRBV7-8,ASTIRGTTGEQY
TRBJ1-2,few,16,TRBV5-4,ASSLADIYWGRSYGYT
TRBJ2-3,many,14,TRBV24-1,ATSDPGTSGTDTQY
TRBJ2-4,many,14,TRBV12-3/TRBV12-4,ASLPNEALAKNIQY
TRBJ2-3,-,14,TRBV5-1,ASSLHGGGASDTQY
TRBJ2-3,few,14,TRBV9,ASSAGQGSSTDTQY
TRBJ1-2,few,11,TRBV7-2,ASSAWDHYGYT
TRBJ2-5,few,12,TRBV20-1,SASRPEVQETQY
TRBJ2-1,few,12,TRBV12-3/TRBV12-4,ASSSQGNNNEQF
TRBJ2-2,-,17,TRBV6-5,ASSYAGQGGPTYTGELF
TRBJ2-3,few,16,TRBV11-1,ASSLVGTRRVSTDTQY
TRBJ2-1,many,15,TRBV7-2,ASSLGLAGSSYNEQF
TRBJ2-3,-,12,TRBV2,ASSPDRGQDTQY
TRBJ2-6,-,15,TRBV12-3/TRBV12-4,ASRLAGGSSGANVLT
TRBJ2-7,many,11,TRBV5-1,ASSLERQAEQY
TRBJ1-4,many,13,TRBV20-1,SARLRGLGNEKLF
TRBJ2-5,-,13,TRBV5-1,ASSYQTGVDVTQY
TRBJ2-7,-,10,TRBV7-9,ASSVGLSEQY
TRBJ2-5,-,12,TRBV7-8,ASRENRGRETQY
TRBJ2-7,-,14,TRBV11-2,ASSLGSSGVSYEQY
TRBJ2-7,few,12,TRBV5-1,ASRRREGSYEQY
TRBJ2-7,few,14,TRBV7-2,ASSPLGGRVSYEQY
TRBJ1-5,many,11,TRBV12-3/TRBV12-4,ASSEGQGIPQH
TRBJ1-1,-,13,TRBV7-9,ASSLVGRGNTEAF
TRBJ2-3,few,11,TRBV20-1,SARAGGLDTQY
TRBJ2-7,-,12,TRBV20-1,SPFPGQPTYEQY
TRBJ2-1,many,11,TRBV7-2,ASSLALTYEQF
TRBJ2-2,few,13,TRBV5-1,ASSLTVTNTGELF
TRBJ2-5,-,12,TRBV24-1,ATSGPGGDETQY
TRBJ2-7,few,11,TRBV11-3,ASSRTGDGGQY
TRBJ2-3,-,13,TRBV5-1,ASSRDGGSTDTQY
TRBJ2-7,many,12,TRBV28,ASSWFRETYEQY
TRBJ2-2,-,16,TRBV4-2,ASSQVLAGGPGTGELF
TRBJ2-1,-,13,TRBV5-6,ASSLRQVLGNEQF
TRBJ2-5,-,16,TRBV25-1,ASSDLGMEGNFQETQY
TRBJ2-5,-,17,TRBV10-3,AISDLPSGGACSKETQY
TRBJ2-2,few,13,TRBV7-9,ATTQSGRNTGELF
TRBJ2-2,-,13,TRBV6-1,AGGRVSSRTGELF
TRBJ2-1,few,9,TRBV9,ASSIGDEQF
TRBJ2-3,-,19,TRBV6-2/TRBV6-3,ASSPLRLRASGGDGADTQY
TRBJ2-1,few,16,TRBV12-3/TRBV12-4,ASSQAPGAYGSYNEQF
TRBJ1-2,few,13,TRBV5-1,ASSPGVGGGYGYT
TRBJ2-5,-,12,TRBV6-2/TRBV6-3,ASSKSGGEGTQY
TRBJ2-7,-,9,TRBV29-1,SVQGAHEQY
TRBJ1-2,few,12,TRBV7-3,ASSSGQGGGGYT
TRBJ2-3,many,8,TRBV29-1,SVVPDTQY
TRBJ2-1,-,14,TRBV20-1,SGQERAGAAYNEQF